The 9 T cell receptor beta chains below all came from one sample that was sequenced in a study of molecular identifiers for immune sequencing clone quantification. MiXCR, applied by TCRdb to the PCR reads, yields one record per CDR3 protein. Of hundreds of thousands of distinct CDR3 sequences in the sample, 25% were seen once. Source material: naive CD8+ T cells from blood, with Jurkat cell RNA spiked in. The subset: FACS-sorted CD8+CD4-CCR7+CD45RA+ naive T cells. Receptors originate from a human donor in good health. Some libraries in this study had Jurkat cell RNA spiked in.

This clonotype occurred many times. The chain recombines TRBV28 with TRBJ2-2, with D tentatively TRBD2 (6 bases). The germline gives CDR1 MDHEN, CDR2 SYDVKM. The CDR3 has 14 amino acids. Trimming stripped 5 bases from V and 7 bases from J, with 14 bases between. The CDR3 loop reads CASSETSLGGELFF. CDR3 sequence (DNA): TGTGCCAGCAGTGAGACTAGTCTAGGCGGGGAGCTGTTTTTT.

Many counts were recorded for this clonotype. V is TRBV6-5 and J is TRBJ2-7; 8 bases align to TRBD1. The CDR3 is 13 residues long. CDR1 is MNHEY and CDR2 is SVGAGI in the germline V gene. J gave up 6 bases and V 2 bases, and 3 bases lay outside the gene matches. CDR3 region: CASSYAGQVEQYF. The CDR3, as DNA: TGTGCCAGCAGTTACGCGGGACAGGTCGAGCAGTACTTC.

DNA of the CDR3: TGTGCCAGCAGCCAATCTGGGACAGGGTATGGCTACACCTTC. This gives the protein CASSQSGTGYGYTF. V gene TRBV7-9 combines with J gene TRBJ1-2; 9 bases align to TRBD1. The CDR3 covers 14 residues. Germline assignment: CDR1 SEHNR and CDR2 FQNEAQ (reference sequence). Trimming removed 5 bases from V and 5 bases from J; junction bases left unmatched: 6.

CDR3 amino acids: CASSLFLVSGVADTQYF. The DNA of the CDR3 is TGTGCCAGCAGTTTATTCCTAGTTAGCGGGGTCGCAGATACGCAGTATTTT. V and J are TRBV27 and TRBJ2-3; 8 nucleotides align to TRBD2. CDR3 size: 17 residues. CDR1 MNHEY and CDR2 SMNVEV come from the germline V gene (reference sequence). With V trimmed by 1 base and J by 4 bases, 10 bases remained unmatched.

The J gene is TRBJ2-6, the V gene TRBV12-3 or TRBV12-4; 10 bases fit TRBD1. CDR3 length: 19 residues. Trimming cost V 6 bases and J 0 bases; bases outside gene matches: 11. The CDR3 nucleotides are TGTGCCAGCAGGTCCACCGGGACAGGGGTGTTCTCTGGGGCCAACGTCCTGACTTTC. This gives the protein CASRSTGTGVFSGANVLTF.

This clonotype was recorded at least ten times. The chain recombines TRBV7-2 with TRBJ1-1; 8 nucleotides line up with TRBD1. Germline CDR1 and CDR2: SGHTA and FQGNSA. This CDR3 contains 14 residues. Trimming took 5 bases from V and 11 from J; bases not matched to a gene: 13. The CDR3 here is CASSPSWTGWVAFF. The CDR3 region has the DNA TGTGCCAGCAGCCCGTCTTGGACAGGGTGGGTCGCTTTCTTT.

The CDR3 region is CASSQDPGANVKYF. The DNA for the CDR3 is TGTGCCAGCAGCCAAGATCCGGGAGCGAATGTAAAGTACTTC. This rearrangement joins TRBV14 to TRBJ2-7, with D maybe TRBD2 (6 bases). Trimming took off 0 bases at V and 11 bases at J, with 17 bases between the two ends. CDR1 SGHDN and CDR2 FVKESK come from the germline V gene. This CDR3 has 14 residues.

This rearrangement joins TRBV2 to TRBJ1-2; the D gene is possibly TRBD1 (5 bases). Trimming took 1 base from V and 2 from J, leaving 11 bases between them. This CDR3 has 15 amino acids. Germline V gene lookup returns CDR1 SNHLY and CDR2 FYNNEI. CDR3 amino acids: CASSEGQTVNYGYTF. In DNA form, the CDR3 reads TGTGCCAGCAGTGAAGGACAGACAGTAAACTATGGCTACACCTTC.

Details on this clonotype: A clone one base away is much larger, so this may be a read error. The chain carries TRBV30 and TRBJ2-7; D is unclear. CDR1 is GTSNPN and CDR2 is SVGIG in the germline V gene (reference sequence). The CDR3 totals 12 residues. V shed 2 bases and J shed 8 bases, with 13 bases lying between them. This CDR3 reads CAWSSVYGKQYF. The CDR3 nucleotides read TGTGCCTGGAGTTCCGTTTATGGGAAGCAGTACTTC.